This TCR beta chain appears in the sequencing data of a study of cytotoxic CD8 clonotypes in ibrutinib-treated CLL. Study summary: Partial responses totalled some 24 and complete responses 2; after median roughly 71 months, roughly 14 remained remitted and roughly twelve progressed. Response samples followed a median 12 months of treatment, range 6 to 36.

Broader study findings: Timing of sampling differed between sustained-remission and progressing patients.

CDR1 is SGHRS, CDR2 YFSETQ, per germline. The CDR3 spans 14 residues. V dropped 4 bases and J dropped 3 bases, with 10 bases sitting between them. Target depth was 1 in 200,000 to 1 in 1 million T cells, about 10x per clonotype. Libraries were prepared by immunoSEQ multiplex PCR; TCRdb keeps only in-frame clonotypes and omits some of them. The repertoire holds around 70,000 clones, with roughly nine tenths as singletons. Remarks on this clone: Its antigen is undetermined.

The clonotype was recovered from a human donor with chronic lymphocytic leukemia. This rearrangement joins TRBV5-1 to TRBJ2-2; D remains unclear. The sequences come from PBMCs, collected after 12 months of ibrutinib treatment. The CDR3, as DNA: TGCGCCAGCAGCCCACTTGGTCACACCGGGGAGCTGTTTTTT. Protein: CASSPLGHTGELFF.